The present T cell receptor beta chain was sequenced within a study of blood T cell repertoires in COVID-19. Background on the study: Samples came from the United States, Italy and Spain, spanning acute and convalescent COVID-19. Nucleic acid was either cDNA or gDNA, and it came from T cells, B-cell-depleted T cells, or PBMCs.

Seattle cases were enrolled at active infection and followed longitudinally. V lost 10 bases and J lost 1, with 17 bases in between. Germline-derived CDR1 and CDR2 are LGHDT and YNNKEL (reference sequence). CDR3 length equals 15 residues. Per the original methods: Amplification from reference gene primers served as the basis for estimated nucleated cell counts. Some clones are missing from TCRdb's copy, which holds only in-frame ones; the method was immunoSEQ multiplex PCR. The V and J calls and the clone size are those of that table, but D and trimming were determined from the DNA. This table has 200,000 to 250,000 clones, 65% to 85% appearing once.

Specimen: peripheral blood. The chain uses TRBV3-1 (or the pseudogene TRBV3-2) and TRBJ1-3; D is ambiguous. This TCR was sampled from a woman aged 25 to 39 with COVID-19, enrolled during active disease. The CDR3, as DNA: TGTGCCACTTCATTTGGTGAGAGGTCTGGAAACACCATATATTTT. This codes for CATSFGERSGNTIYF.